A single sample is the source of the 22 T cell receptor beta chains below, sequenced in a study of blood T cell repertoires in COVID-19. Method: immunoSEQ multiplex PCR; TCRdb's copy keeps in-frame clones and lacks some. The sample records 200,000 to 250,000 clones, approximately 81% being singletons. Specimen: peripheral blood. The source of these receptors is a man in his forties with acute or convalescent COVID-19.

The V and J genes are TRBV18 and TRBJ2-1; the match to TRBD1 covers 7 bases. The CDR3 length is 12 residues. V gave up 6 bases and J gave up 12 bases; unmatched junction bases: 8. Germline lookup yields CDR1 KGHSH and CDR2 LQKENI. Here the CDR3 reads CASSRGQAGQFF. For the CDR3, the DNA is TGTGCCAGCTCCCGAGGACAGGCGGGGCAGTTCTTC.

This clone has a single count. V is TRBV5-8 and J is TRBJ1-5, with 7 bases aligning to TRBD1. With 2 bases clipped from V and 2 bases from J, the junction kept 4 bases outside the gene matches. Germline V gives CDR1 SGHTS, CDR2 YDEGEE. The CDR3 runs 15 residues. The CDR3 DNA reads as TGTGCCAGCAGCTTTGATGGGACAGGCAATCAGCCCCAGCATTTT. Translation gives CASSFDGTGNQPQHF.

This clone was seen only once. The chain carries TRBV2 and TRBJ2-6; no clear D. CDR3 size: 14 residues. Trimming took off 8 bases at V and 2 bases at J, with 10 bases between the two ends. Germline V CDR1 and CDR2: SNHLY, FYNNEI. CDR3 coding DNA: TGTGCCAGCCGGGTTGTGGCTGGGGCCAACGTCCTGACTTTC. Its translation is CASRVVAGANVLTF. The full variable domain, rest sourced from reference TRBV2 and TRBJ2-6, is EPEVTQTPSHQVTQMGQEVILRCVPISNHLYFYWYRQILGQKVEFLVSFYNNEISEKSEIFDDQFSVERPDGSNFTLKIRSTKLEDSAMYFCASRVVAGANVLTFGAGSRLTVL.

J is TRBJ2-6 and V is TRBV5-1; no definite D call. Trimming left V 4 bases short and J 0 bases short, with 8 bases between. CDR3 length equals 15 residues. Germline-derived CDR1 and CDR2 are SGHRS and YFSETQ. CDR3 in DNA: TGCGCCAGCAGCCCCACTCGCTCTGGGGCCAACGTCCTGACTTTC. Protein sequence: CASSPTRSGANVLTF.

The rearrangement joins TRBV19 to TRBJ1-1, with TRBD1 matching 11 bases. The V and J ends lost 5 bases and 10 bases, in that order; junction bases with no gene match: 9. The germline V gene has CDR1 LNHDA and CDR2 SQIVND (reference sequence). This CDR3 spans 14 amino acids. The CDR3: CASSPIRDRGVAFF. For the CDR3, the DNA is TGTGCCAGTAGTCCTATCCGGGACAGGGGGGTAGCTTTCTTT. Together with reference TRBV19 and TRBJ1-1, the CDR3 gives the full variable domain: DGGITQSPKYLFRKEGQNVTLSCEQNLNHDAMYWYRQDPGQGLRLIYYSQIVNDFQKGDIAEGYSVSREKKESFPLTVTSAQKNPTAFYLCASSPIRDRGVAFFGQGTRLTVV.

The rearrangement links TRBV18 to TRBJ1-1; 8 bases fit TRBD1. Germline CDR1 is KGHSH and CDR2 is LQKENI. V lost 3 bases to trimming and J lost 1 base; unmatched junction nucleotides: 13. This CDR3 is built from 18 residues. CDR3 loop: CASSPPYRGTIENTEAFF. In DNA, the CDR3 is TGTGCCAGCTCACCTCCCTACAGGGGGACCATTGAGAACACTGAAGCTTTCTTT.

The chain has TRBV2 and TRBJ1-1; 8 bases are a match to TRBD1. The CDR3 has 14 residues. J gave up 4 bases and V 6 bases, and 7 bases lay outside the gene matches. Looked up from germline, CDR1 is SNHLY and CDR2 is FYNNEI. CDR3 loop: CASRLDRGATEAFF. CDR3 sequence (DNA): TGTGCCAGCAGACTTGACAGGGGTGCCACTGAAGCTTTCTTT.

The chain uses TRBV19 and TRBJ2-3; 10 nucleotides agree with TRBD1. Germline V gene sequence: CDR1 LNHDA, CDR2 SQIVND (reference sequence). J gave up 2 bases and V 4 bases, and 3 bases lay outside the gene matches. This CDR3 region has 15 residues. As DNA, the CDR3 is TGTGCCAGTAGTAGGGGGACAGGGGACACAGATACGCAGTATTTT. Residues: CASSRGTGDTDTQYF.

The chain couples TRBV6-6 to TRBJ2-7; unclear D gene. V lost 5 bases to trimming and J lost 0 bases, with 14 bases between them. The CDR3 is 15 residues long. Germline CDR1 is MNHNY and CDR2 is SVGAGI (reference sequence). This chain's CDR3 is CASSRRQGDSYEQYF. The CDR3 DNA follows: TGTGCCAGCAGTCGACGACAAGGTGACTCCTACGAGCAGTACTTC.

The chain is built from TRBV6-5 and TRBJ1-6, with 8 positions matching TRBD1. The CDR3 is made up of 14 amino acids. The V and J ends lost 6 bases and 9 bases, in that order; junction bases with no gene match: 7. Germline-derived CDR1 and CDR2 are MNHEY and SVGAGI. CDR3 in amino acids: CASSTGQGSSPLHF. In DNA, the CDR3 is TGTGCCAGCAGCACCGGACAGGGAAGTTCACCCCTCCACTTT.

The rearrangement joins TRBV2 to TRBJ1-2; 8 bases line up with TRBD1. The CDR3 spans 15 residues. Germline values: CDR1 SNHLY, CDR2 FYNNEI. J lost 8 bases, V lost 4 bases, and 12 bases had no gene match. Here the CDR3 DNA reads TGTGCCAGCAGTGTAAGGCAGGGGGCACCCGGAGGCTACACCTTC. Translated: CASSVRQGAPGGYTF.

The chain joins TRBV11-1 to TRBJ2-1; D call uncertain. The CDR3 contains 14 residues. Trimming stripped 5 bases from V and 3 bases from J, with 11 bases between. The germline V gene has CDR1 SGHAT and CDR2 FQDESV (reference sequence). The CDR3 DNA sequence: TGTGCCAGCAGCCCGCCTTTCAGCTACAATGAGCAGTTCTTC. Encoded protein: CASSPPFSYNEQFF.

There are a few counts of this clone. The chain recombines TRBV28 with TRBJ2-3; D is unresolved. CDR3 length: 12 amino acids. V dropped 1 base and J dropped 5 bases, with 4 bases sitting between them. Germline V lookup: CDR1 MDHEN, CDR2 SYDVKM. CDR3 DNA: TGTGCCAGCAGTTTATTTAAAGATACGCAGTATTTT. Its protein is CASSLFKDTQYF. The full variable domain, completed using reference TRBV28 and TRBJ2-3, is DVKVTQSSRYLVKRTGEKVFLECVQDMDHENMFWYRQDPGLGLRLIYFSYDVKMKEKGDIPEGYSVSREKKERFSLILESASTNQTSMYLCASSLFKDTQYFGPGTRLTVL.

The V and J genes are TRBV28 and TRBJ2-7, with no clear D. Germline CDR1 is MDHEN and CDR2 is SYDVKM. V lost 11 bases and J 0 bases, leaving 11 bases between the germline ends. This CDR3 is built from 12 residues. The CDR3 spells CAALSYSYEQYF. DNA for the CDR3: TGTGCCGCCCTGTCCTACTCCTACGAGCAGTACTTC.

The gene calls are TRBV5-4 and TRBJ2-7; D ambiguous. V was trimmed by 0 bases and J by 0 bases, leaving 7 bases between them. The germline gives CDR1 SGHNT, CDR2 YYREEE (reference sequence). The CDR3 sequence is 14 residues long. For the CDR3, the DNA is TGTGCCAGCAGCTTGGCCGTTAGCTCCTACGAGCAGTACTTC. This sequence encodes CASSLAVSSYEQYF.

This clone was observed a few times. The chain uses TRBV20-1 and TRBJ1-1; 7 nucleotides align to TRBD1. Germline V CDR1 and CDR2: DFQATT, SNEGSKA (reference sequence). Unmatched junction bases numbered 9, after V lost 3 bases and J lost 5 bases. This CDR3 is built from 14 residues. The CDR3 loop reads CSASVTGHPTEAFF. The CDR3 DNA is TGCAGTGCTAGTGTGACAGGGCATCCGACTGAAGCTTTCTTT.

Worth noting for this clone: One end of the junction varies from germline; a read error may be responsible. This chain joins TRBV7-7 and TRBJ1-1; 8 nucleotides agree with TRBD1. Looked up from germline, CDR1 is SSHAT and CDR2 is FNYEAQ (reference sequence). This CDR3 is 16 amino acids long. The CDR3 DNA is TGTGCTAGCAGCCCACTTGAGGGACAGGTAAACACTGAAGCTTTCTTT. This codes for CASSPLEGQVNTEAFF.

The CDR3 protein is CASSLGVVTQPQHF. The DNA for the CDR3 is TGTGCCAGCAGCTTAGGAGTTGTCACTCAGCCCCAGCATTTT. The chain employs TRBV7-2 and TRBJ1-5; no firm D call. The germline V gene encodes CDR1 SGHTA and CDR2 FQGNSA. The CDR3 has 14 residues. Trimming took off 1 base at V and 6 bases at J, with 10 bases between the two ends.

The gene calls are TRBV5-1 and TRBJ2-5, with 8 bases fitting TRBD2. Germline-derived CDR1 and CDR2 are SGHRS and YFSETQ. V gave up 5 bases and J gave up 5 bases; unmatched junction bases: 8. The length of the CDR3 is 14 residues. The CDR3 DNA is TGCGCCAGCAGTTCAGATCGGGAGGGGGAGACCCAGTACTTC. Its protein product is CASSSDREGETQYF. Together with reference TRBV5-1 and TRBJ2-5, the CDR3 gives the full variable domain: KAGVTQTPRYLIKTRGQQVTLSCSPISGHRSVSWYQQTPGQGLQFLFEYFSETQRNKGNFPGRFSGRQFSNSRSEMNVSTLELGDSALYLCASSSDREGETQYFGPGTRLLVL.

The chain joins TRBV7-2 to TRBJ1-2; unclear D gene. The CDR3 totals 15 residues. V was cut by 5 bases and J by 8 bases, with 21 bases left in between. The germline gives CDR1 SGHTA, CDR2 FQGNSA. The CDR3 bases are TGTGCCAGCAGCAGCGATTCCGTCGGGATTAGCGGCTACACCTTC. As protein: CASSSDSVGISGYTF.

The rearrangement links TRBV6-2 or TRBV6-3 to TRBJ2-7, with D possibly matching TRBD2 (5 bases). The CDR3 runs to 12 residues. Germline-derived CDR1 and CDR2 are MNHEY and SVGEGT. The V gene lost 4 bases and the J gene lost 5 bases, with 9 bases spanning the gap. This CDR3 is CASSFEGHEQYF. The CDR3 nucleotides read TGTGCCAGCAGTTTCGAGGGCCACGAGCAGTACTTC.

As DNA, the CDR3 is TGTGCCAGCAGTTTTACAGCGAACACTGAAGCTTTCTTT. Encoded protein: CASSFTANTEAFF. The chain uses TRBV2 and TRBJ1-1, with unresolved D. V dropped 5 bases and J dropped 1 base, with 8 bases sitting between them. CDR1 is SNHLY, CDR2 FYNNEI, per germline. This CDR3 contains 13 residues.